This T cell receptor beta chain was retrieved from a study of blood T cell repertoires in COVID-19. At the level of the study: Spain, Italy and the United States supplied samples that represented acute and convalescent COVID-19. The cDNA or gDNA used as material had been derived from T cells, B-cell-depleted T cells, or PBMCs.

Clones were sequenced by immunoSEQ multiplex PCR, and TCRdb holds only the in-frame ones, with some missing. The top ten hold around 11% of the sample, which has about 140,000 clones, over 80% seen once. The TCR comes from a man aged 60 to 75 who had recovered from COVID-19. Sequenced: PBMCs or T cells enriched from blood (not recorded which).

The CDR3 bases are TGCAGTGCCCTAAGACAGGCGGTCACCTTC. It encodes CSALRQAVTF. The gene calls are TRBV20-1 and TRBJ1-2; tentative D call: TRBD1 (6 bases). This CDR3 has 10 amino acids. Trimming took off 6 bases at V and 13 bases at J, with 15 bases between the two ends. Germline loops: CDR1 DFQATT, CDR2 SNEGSKA (reference sequence).